Below are 30 T cell receptor beta chains sequenced from a single sample in a study of Graves' ophthalmopathy and Graves' hyperthyroidism. Investigators amplified TCR beta CDR3 regions from RNA transcripts. An initial RT-PCR round employing HTBI primers preceded a second-round multiplex PCR. TCRdb re-analysed the multiplex PCR reads in MiXCR, keeping a single row per CDR3 protein. The table lists over 45,000 distinct CDR3 sequences, roughly 52% of them singletons, with under 30% in the top ten. Sequencing was performed on peripheral blood. These receptors came from an adult man with Graves' ophthalmopathy.

This clonotype has a count of ten or more. Since a much larger clone is just one base distant, this may be a read error. The J gene is TRBJ2-1, the V gene TRBV12-3 or TRBV12-4; D remains unclear. This CDR3 spans 13 amino acids. V lost 1 base, J lost 11 bases, and 12 bases lay in between. The chain's CDR3 is CASSLDRNRKQFF. In DNA form, the CDR3 reads TGTGCCAGCAGTTTAGATCGTAACCGTAAGCAGTTCTTC.

The genes are TRBV5-6 and TRBJ2-3, with 9 bases fitting TRBD1. Germline CDR1 SGHDT, CDR2 YYEEEE. The V and J ends lost 3 bases and 2 bases, in that order; junction bases with no gene match: 4. The CDR3 has 15 amino acids. The CDR3 here is CASSSGQGHTDTQYF. CDR3 DNA: TGTGCCAGCAGCTCGGGACAGGGTCACACAGATACGCAGTATTTT.

This clonotype has a count of ten or more. The V gene is TRBV13, the J gene TRBJ2-2; the D is unclear. CDR3 length: 12 residues. V lost 5 bases and J lost 7, with 8 bases in between. The germline gives CDR1 PRHDT, CDR2 FYEKMQ (reference sequence). This chain's CDR3 is CASSRSVGELFF. In DNA form, the CDR3 reads TGTGCCAGCAGCCGGTCGGTCGGGGAGCTGTTTTTT.

This clonotype was picked up many times. This chain's CDR3 is CASSQVPGVGANVLTF. The CDR3 DNA reads as TGTGCCAGCAGCCAAGTCCCCGGCGTCGGGGCCAACGTCCTGACTTTC. The chain links TRBV4-2 to TRBJ2-6; no clear D gene. Germline V lookup: CDR1 LGHNA, CDR2 YNFKEQ. V was pared by 1 base and J by 4 bases, with 11 bases between. The length of the CDR3 is 16 residues.

In its sample, this clonotype was seen many times. The V and J genes are TRBV9 and TRBJ2-7; D uncertain. In germline, CDR1 is SGDLS, CDR2 YYNGEE. The CDR3 is 15 residues long. Trimming left V 0 bases short and J 1 base short, with 11 bases between. The CDR3 sequence is CASSVAAVPSYEQYF. In DNA, the CDR3 is TGTGCCAGCAGCGTAGCGGCGGTCCCATCCTACGAGCAGTACTTC.

The rearrangement uses TRBV7-2 and TRBJ2-3, with TRBD2 matching over 10 bases. V lost 3 bases, J lost 7 bases, and 4 bases stayed unmatched. Germline CDR1 and CDR2: SGHTA and FQGNSA. CDR3 size: 14 residues. The CDR3 coding sequence is TGTGCCAGCAGCTTTACTAGCGGGACATATACGCAGTATTTT. Amino acids: CASSFTSGTYTQYF.

This clonotype was seen ten or more times. The chain joins TRBV19 to TRBJ2-1; TRBD2 matches 9 bases. With 5 bases clipped from V and 0 bases from J, the junction kept 5 bases outside the gene matches. The CDR3 is made up of 16 amino acids. Germline CDR1 reads LNHDA; CDR2 reads SQIVND (reference sequence). The CDR3 DNA reads as TGTGCCAGTAGTCCAAGCGGGGGGAGCTCCTACAATGAGCAGTTCTTC. Translation gives CASSPSGGSSYNEQFF. The full variable domain, in which reference TRBV19 and TRBJ2-1 provide the parts outside the CDR3, is DGGITQSPKYLFRKEGQNVTLSCEQNLNHDAMYWYRQDPGQGLRLIYYSQIVNDFQKGDIAEGYSVSREKKESFPLTVTSAQKNPTAFYLCASSPSGGSSYNEQFFGPGTRLTVL.

Many counts were recorded for this clonotype. This chain connects TRBV15 to TRBJ1-1; possibly TRBD1 for D (6 bases). CDR1 and CDR2 from the germline V gene are LNHNV and YYDKDF (reference sequence). V was pared by 5 bases and J by 2 bases, with 12 bases between. CDR3 length equals 14 residues. The chain's CDR3 is CATSGDILNTEAFF. The CDR3 DNA reads TGTGCCACCAGCGGGGACATTTTAAACACTGAAGCTTTCTTT. The entire variable domain, with the rest obtained from reference TRBV15 and TRBJ1-1, is as follows: DAMVIQNPRYQVTQFGKPVTLSCSQTLNHNVMYWYQQKSSQAPKLLFHYYDKDFNNEADTPDNFQSRRPNTSFCFLDIRSPGLGDTAMYLCATSGDILNTEAFFGQGTRLTVV.

This clonotype was observed at least ten times. The CDR3: CASSSAGDPGNTIYF. CDR3 nucleotide sequence: TGTGCCAGCAGCTCAGCAGGGGACCCTGGAAACACCATATATTTT. The chain combines TRBV11-2 with TRBJ1-3; perhaps TRBD1 as D (6 bases). V was clipped by 4 bases and J by 2 bases, with 12 bases between them. Germline V CDR1 and CDR2: SGHAT, FQNNGV. The CDR3 covers 15 residues. The full variable domain, completed using reference TRBV11-2 and TRBJ1-3, is EAGVAQSPRYKIIEKRQSVAFWCNPISGHATLYWYQQILGQGPKLLIQFQNNGVVDDSQLPKDRFSAERLKGVDSTLKIQPAKLEDSAVYLCASSSAGDPGNTIYFGEGSWLTVV.

The chain combines TRBV12-3 or TRBV12-4 with TRBJ2-7; TRBD1 matches at 7 bases. The V gene end was trimmed by 3 bases and the J gene end by 0 bases; junction bases not matched to a gene: 2. CDR3 length equals 14 residues. The CDR3 here is CASSFTGDSYEQYF. The DNA of the CDR3 is TGTGCCAGCAGTTTCACAGGGGACTCCTACGAGCAGTACTTC.

The genes are TRBV20-1 and TRBJ2-7; 8 positions agree with TRBD1. With 0 bases clipped from V and 6 bases from J, the junction kept 4 bases outside the gene matches. There are 13 residues in the CDR3. CDR1 and CDR2 (germline): DFQATT, SNEGSKA (reference sequence). The CDR3 DNA reads TGCAGTGCTAGAGAGTCGACAGGGGTCGAGCAGTACTTC. The encoded protein is CSARESTGVEQYF.

This clonotype was counted many times. The chain joins TRBV5-6 to TRBJ1-6; D unresolved. The CDR3 has 16 amino acids. Germline V gene sequence: CDR1 SGHDT, CDR2 YYEEEE. The germline V and J ends were trimmed by 1 base and 0 bases, with 8 bases remaining between them. CDR3 region: CASSLTTSSYNSPLHF. Here the CDR3 DNA reads TGTGCCAGCAGCTTGACAACGAGCTCCTATAATTCACCCCTCCACTTT.

This clonotype showed up just once. The CDR3 does not close with the conserved phenylalanine or tryptophan, likely indicating a read error. The DNA is omitted, as the CDR3 cannot be located on it reliably, and the CDR3 follows TCRdb's listing. The V gene is TRBV2, the J gene TRBJ2-1. The CDR3 is 8 residues long, ends included. Germline V gives CDR1 SNHLY, CDR2 FYNNEI. The CDR3 here is CASSAGYR.

As for this clonotype: Because the CDR3 is missing its conserved closing phenylalanine or tryptophan, this is likely a read error. No DNA is shown, since the ends of the CDR3 on it are uncertain; the CDR3 is the one TCRdb lists. The chain couples TRBV12-3 or TRBV12-4 to TRBJ1-6; TRBD1, the table's D call, was not compared with the DNA. The CDR3 extends over 10 residues, inclusive of both ends. The CDR3 is CASSFSGGHL.

This clonotype was counted at least ten times. The chain has TRBV19 and TRBJ1-1, with D perhaps TRBD1 (6 bases). The V end was cut by 5 bases, the J end by 1 base, with 20 bases between. The CDR3 has 17 amino acids. Germline V gene sequence: CDR1 LNHDA, CDR2 SQIVND (reference sequence). CDR3 nucleotides: TGTGCCAGTAGTGACCAGGGGCGTTGGGTGACGAACACTGAAGCTTTCTTT. Amino acids: CASSDQGRWVTNTEAFF. Filled out from reference TRBV19 and TRBJ1-1, the complete variable domain reads DGGITQSPKYLFRKEGQNVTLSCEQNLNHDAMYWYRQDPGQGLRLIYYSQIVNDFQKGDIAEGYSVSREKKESFPLTVTSAQKNPTAFYLCASSDQGRWVTNTEAFFGQGTRLTVV.

The V call is TRBV7-9, the J call TRBJ2-7, with 7 bases matching TRBD1. There are 17 residues in the CDR3. Germline CDR1 SEHNR, CDR2 FQNEAQ (reference sequence). After removal of 1 base from V and 1 base from J, the junction contained 10 bases not matched to a gene. CDR3 loop: CASSLGPPGQSSYEQYF. The CDR3 region has the DNA TGTGCCAGCAGCTTAGGACCACCGGGACAGAGTTCCTACGAGCAGTACTTC.

Written as DNA, the CDR3 is TGCAGTGCTAGGGGCCGGGACAGGGTAATTGGGTATGGCTACACCTTC. Translated, it gives CSARGRDRVIGYGYTF. The rearrangement links TRBV20-1 to TRBJ1-2; 9 bases align to TRBD1. The junction had 13 bases not matched to a gene; V was cut back by 3 bases and J by 5 bases. The CDR3 has 16 amino acids. Germline values: CDR1 DFQATT, CDR2 SNEGSKA (reference sequence).

The rearrangement links TRBV5-1 to TRBJ1-1; the D gene is possibly TRBD1 (6 bases). Germline lookup yields CDR1 SGHRS and CDR2 YFSETQ. The CDR3 is 14 amino acids. V gave up 0 bases and J gave up 3 bases, with 9 bases separating them. As DNA, the CDR3 is TGCGCCAGCAGCTTGGTCGCAGGGGACACTGAAGCTTTCTTT. Translating it yields CASSLVAGDTEAFF.

This rearrangement joins TRBV20-1 to TRBJ1-5; D not resolved. Trimming took off 7 bases at V and 3 bases at J, with 10 bases between the two ends. Germline V gene sequence: CDR1 DFQATT, CDR2 SNEGSKA (reference sequence). There are 12 residues in the CDR3. CDR3 DNA sequence: TGCAGTGTCCCCCGGCCCAATCAGCCCCAGCATTTT. Translating gives CSVPRPNQPQHF.

This clonotype showed up many times. The rearrangement joins TRBV7-2 to TRBJ1-4, with TRBD1 as a possible D gene (5 bases). V lost 5 bases and J lost 0, with 7 bases in between. Germline-derived CDR1 and CDR2 are SGHTA and FQGNSA. This CDR3 is 14 amino acids long. CDR3 nucleotides: TGTGCCAGCAGCCAGGGTGCAACTAATGAAAAACTGTTTTTT. Protein sequence: CASSQGATNEKLFF.

In regard to this clonotype: The CDR3 carries no conserved terminal phenylalanine or tryptophan, so it likely arises from a read error. The rearrangement links TRBV3-1 to TRBJ2-5; D possibly corresponds to TRBD1 (6 bases). CDR1 is LGHDT, CDR2 YNNKEL, per germline (reference sequence). The germline V and J ends were trimmed by 3 bases and 1 base, with 12 bases remaining between them. The CDR3 loop spans 15 amino acids. The CDR3 DNA follows: TGTGCCAGCAGCCATAGTGGGGGCTCCCAAGAGACCCAGTACCTC. It translates to CASSHSGGSQETQYL.

This clonotype is labeled as medium-sized. For the CDR3, the DNA is TGTGCCAGCAGTGAGCGGAGCACCTACGAGCAGTACTTC. The encoded protein is CASSERSTYEQYF. The chain couples TRBV2 to TRBJ2-7; D not resolved. Deletions cut 3 bases from V and 2 bases from J, with 8 bases between. This CDR3 spans 13 amino acids. Germline V gene sequence: CDR1 SNHLY, CDR2 FYNNEI.

This clonotype was seen repeatedly, ten times or more. This chain links TRBV5-1 with TRBJ2-1; TRBD1 agrees at 8 bases. The germline gives CDR1 SGHRS, CDR2 YFSETQ. The V segment lost 3 bases and the J segment 0 bases; nucleotides outside the gene matches: 2. There are 15 residues in the CDR3. The DNA for the CDR3 is TGCGCCAGCAGCTCCGGACAGGGCTCCTACAATGAGCAGTTCTTC. It yields the protein CASSSGQGSYNEQFF.

This clonotype was seen at least ten times. The rearrangement links TRBV5-1 to TRBJ2-5; unclear D gene. Between the trimmed V and J ends, which lost 0 bases and 3 bases, there was a span of 6 bases. The germline CDR1 and CDR2 sequences are SGHRS and YFSETQ. The CDR3 contains 13 residues. The CDR3, as DNA: TGCGCCAGCAGCTTGGACAGAAAAGAGACCCAGTACTTC. Protein product: CASSLDRKETQYF.

This clonotype was observed at least ten times. This chain links TRBV28 with TRBJ2-1; the match to TRBD1 covers 7 bases. Germline CDR1 reads MDHEN; CDR2 reads SYDVKM. Trimming took 8 bases from V and 2 from J; bases not matched to a gene: 6. The CDR3 contains 14 residues. CDR3 loop: CASGRGGPYNEQFF. CDR3 nucleotide sequence: TGTGCCAGCGGGAGAGGGGGCCCCTACAATGAGCAGTTCTTC.

This clonotype was seen ten or more times. A read error may explain this, as a much larger clone is one base away. The chain has TRBV5-8 and TRBJ2-7; D might be TRBD2 (6 bases). This CDR3 has 14 residues. V lost 2 bases and J 4 bases, leaving 13 bases between the germline ends. The germline gives CDR1 SGHTS, CDR2 YDEGEE. The CDR3 DNA follows: TGTGCCAGCAGCTTAGCTAGCGCCATATACGAGCAGTACTTC. This codes for CASSLASAIYEQYF.

This chain uses TRBV6-4 with TRBJ1-1; tentative D call: TRBD1 (5 bases). The CDR3 spans 14 residues. Germline V gene sequence: CDR1 MRHNA, CDR2 SNTAGT. The V gene lost 6 bases and the J gene lost 4 bases, with 15 bases spanning the gap. CDR3 sequence (DNA): TGTGCCAGCAGCCTTCCCGCAGGGTCCACTGAAGCTTTCTTT. Its protein is CASSLPAGSTEAFF.

DNA for the CDR3: TGTGCCAGCAGCTCAAATCTCCGGGAGGGAGAGACCCAGTACTTC. Encoded protein: CASSSNLREGETQYF. The chain uses TRBV7-2 and TRBJ2-5, with TRBD2 matching 8 bases. Germline V gives CDR1 SGHTA, CDR2 FQGNSA. V lost 4 bases, J lost 4 bases, and 8 bases stayed unmatched. CDR3 length: 15 amino acids.

This clonotype was counted between two and nine times. The chain has TRBV24-1 and TRBJ2-1; D not certain. V lost 4 bases and J 9 bases, leaving 6 bases between the germline ends. Germline V gene sequence: CDR1 KGHDR, CDR2 SFDVKD. The CDR3 consists of 11 residues. The CDR3 spells CATSDPFEQFF. The CDR3, as DNA: TGTGCCACCAGTGACCCCTTTGAGCAGTTCTTC.

This clonotype was seen many times. The rearrangement joins TRBV7-9 to TRBJ2-7; D is possibly TRBD2 (6 bases). Germline V gene lookup returns CDR1 SEHNR and CDR2 FQNEAQ (reference sequence). The CDR3 is 19 amino acids. The ends were cut back, 9 bases at V and 3 bases at J, with 33 bases in the middle. DNA for the CDR3: TGTGCCAGTGCGGGAACGAATCTTCGGCGGACTAAGGGTAGCTACGAGCAGTACTTC. Translated, it gives CASAGTNLRRTKGSYEQYF.